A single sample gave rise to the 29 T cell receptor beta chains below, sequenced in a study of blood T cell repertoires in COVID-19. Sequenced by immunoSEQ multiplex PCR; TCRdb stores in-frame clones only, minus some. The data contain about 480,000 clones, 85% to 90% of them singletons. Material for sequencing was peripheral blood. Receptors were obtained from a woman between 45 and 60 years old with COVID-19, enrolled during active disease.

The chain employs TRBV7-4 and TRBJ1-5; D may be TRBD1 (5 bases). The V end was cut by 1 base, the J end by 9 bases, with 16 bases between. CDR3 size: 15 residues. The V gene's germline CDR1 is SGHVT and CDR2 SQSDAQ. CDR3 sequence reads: CASSLGGAVPGPQHF. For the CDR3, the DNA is TGTGCCAGCAGCTTAGGTGGGGCGGTCCCGGGGCCCCAGCATTTT.

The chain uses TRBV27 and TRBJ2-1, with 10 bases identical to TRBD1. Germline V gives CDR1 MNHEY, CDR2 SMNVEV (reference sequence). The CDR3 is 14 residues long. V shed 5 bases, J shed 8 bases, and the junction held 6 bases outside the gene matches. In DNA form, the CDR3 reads TGTGCCAGCAGTACCGGACAGGGGGTGGATGAGCAGTTCTTC. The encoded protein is CASSTGQGVDEQFF.

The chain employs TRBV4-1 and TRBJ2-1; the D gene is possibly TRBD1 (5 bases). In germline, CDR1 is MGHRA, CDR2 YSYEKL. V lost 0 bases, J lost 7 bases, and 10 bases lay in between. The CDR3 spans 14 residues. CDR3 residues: CASSQEGVGNEQFF. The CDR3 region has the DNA TGCGCCAGCAGCCAAGAAGGGGTAGGGAATGAGCAGTTCTTC.

The CDR3 nucleotides read TGCGCCAGCAGCTTGGAGGCTGGACAGGGACGCGGCTACACCTTC. Translation gives CASSLEAGQGRGYTF. The chain has TRBV5-1 and TRBJ1-2, with 8 bases fitting TRBD1. CDR3 length equals 15 residues. CDR1 and CDR2 (germline): SGHRS, YFSETQ. Unmatched junction bases numbered 9, after V lost 0 bases and J lost 8 bases.

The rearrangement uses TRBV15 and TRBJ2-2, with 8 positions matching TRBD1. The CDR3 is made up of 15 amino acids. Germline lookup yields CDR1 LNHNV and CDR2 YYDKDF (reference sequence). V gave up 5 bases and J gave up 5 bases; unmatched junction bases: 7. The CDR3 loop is CATSPRTGWTGELFF. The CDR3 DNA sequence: TGTGCCACCAGCCCCCGGACAGGGTGGACCGGGGAGCTGTTTTTT.

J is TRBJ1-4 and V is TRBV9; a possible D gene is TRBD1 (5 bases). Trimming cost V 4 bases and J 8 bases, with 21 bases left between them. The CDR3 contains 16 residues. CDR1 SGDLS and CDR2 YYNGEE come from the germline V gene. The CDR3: CASSSLSGGLSEKLFF. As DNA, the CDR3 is TGTGCCAGCAGCTCGCTTTCTGGGGGACTGTCGGAAAAACTGTTTTTT.

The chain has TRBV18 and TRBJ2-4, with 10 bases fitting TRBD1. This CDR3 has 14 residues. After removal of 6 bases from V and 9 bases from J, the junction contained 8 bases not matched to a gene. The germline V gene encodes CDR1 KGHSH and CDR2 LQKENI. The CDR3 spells CASSPGQGGSIQYF. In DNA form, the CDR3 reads TGTGCCAGCTCCCCCGGACAGGGGGGGAGCATTCAGTACTTC. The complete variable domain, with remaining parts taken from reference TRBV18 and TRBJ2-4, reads NAGVMQNPRHLVRRRGQEARLRCSPMKGHSHVYWYRQLPEEGLKFMVYLQKENIIDESGMPKERFSAEFPKEGPSILRIQQVVRGDSAAYFCASSPGQGGSIQYFGAGTRLSVL.

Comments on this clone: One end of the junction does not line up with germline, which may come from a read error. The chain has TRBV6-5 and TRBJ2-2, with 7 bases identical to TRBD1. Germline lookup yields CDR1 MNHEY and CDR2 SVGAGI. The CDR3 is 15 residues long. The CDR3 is CVSSPRGLSTGELFF. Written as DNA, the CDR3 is TGTGTCAGCAGCCCCAGGGGGTTGAGCACCGGGGAGCTGTTTTTT.

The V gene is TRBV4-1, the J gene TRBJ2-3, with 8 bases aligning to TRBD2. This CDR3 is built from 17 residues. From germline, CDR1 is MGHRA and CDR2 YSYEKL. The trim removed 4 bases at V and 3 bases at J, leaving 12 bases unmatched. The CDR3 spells CASSPVGGQRGTDTQYF. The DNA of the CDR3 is TGCGCCAGCAGCCCCGTTGGGGGCCAGCGGGGGACAGATACGCAGTATTTT.

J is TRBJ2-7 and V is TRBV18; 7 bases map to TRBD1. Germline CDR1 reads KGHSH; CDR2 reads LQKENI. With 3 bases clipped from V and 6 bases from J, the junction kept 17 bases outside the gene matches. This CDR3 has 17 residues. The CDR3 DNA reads TGTGCCAGCTCACCCAGAGCCTTTTGGACAGGCGGGTCCGAGCAGTACTTC. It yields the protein CASSPRAFWTGGSEQYF.

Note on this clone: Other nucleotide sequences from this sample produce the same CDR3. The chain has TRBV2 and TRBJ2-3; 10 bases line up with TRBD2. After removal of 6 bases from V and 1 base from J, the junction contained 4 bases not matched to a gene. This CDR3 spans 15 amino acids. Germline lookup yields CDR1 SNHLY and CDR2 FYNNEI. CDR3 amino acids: CASRLGLAGTDTQYF. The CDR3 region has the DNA TGTGCCAGCAGACTCGGACTAGCGGGCACAGATACGCAGTATTTT.

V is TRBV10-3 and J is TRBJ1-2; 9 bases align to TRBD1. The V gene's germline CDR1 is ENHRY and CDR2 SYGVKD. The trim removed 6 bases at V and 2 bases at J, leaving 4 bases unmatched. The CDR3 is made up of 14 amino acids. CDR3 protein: CAIRRTGENYGYTF. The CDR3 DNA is TGTGCCATCAGGCGGACAGGGGAGAACTATGGCTACACCTTC.

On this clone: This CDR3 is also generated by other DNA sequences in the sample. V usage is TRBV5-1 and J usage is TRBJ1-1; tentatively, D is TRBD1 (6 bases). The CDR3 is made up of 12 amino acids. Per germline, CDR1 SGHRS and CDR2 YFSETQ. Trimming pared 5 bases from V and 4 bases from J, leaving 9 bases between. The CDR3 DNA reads TGCGCCAGCAGTTCAGGGGCCACTGAAGCTTTCTTT. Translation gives CASSSGATEAFF.

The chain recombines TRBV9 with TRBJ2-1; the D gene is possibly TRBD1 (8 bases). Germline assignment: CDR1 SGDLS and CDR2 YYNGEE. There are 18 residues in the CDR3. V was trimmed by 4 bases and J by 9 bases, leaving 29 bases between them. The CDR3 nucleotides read TGTGCCAGCAGCCTATCCGGGGGGACAGGACCCCTTCCCGGTGAGCAGTTCTTC. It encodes CASSLSGGTGPLPGEQFF.

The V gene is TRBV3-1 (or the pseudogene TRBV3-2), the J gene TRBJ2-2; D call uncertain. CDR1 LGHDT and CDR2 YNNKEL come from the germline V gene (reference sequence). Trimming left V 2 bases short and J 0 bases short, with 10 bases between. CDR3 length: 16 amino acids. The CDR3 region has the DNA TGTGCCAGCAGCCAATACCTGGTAGCGAACACCGGGGAGCTGTTTTTT. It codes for CASSQYLVANTGELFF.

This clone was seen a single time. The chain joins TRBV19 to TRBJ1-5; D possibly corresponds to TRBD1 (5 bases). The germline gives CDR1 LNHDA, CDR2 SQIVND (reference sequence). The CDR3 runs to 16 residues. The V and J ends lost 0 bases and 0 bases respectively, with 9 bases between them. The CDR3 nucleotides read TGTGCCAGTAGTATAGATACAGGCAATAGCAATCAGCCCCAGCATTTT. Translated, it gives CASSIDTGNSNQPQHF.

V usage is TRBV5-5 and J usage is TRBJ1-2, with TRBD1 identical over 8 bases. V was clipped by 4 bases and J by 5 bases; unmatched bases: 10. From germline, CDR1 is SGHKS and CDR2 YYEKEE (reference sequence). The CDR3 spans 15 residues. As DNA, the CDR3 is TGTGCCAGCAGCCTCGGACAGGGACAGATATATGGCTACACCTTC. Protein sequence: CASSLGQGQIYGYTF.

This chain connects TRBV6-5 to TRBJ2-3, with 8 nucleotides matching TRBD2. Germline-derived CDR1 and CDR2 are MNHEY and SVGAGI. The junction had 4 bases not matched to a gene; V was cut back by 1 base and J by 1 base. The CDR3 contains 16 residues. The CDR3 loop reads CASSYFSGGGTDTQYF. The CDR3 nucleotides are TGTGCCAGCAGTTACTTCTCCGGGGGGGGCACAGATACGCAGTATTTT.

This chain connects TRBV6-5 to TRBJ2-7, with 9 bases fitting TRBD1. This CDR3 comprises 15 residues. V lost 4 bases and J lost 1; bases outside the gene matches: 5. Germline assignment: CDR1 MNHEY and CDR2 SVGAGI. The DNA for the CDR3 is TGTGCCAGCAGTTCGACCGGGACAGGGTCCTACGAGCAGTACTTC. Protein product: CASSSTGTGSYEQYF.

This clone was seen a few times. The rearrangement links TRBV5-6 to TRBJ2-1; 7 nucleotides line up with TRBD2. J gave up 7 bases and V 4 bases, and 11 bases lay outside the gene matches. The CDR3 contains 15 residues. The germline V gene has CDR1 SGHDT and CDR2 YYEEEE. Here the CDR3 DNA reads TGTGCCAGCAGCGGGAGGGCGGGGGTAGGAAATGAGCAGTTCTTC. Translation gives CASSGRAGVGNEQFF.

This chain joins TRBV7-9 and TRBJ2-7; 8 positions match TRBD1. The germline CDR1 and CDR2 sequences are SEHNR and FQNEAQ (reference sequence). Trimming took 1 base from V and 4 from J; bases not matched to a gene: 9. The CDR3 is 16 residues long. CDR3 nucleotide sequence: TGTGCCAGCAGCTTAGAGGACAGGGAAGGGCCTTACGAGCAGTACTTC. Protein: CASSLEDREGPYEQYF.

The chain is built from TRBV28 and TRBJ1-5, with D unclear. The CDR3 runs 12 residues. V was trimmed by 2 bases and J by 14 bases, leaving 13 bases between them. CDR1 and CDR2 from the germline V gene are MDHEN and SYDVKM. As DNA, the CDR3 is TGTGCCAGCAGTTTAGCCCCGAAGGGAGAGCATTTT. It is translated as CASSLAPKGEHF.

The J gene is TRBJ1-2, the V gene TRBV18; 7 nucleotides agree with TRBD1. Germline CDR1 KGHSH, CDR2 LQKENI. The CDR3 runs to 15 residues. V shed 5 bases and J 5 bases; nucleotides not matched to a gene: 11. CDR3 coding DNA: TGTGCCAGCTCAACTACAGGGTTACAGGGGTATGGCTACACCTTC. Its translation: CASSTTGLQGYGYTF. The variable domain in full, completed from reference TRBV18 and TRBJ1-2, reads NAGVMQNPRHLVRRRGQEARLRCSPMKGHSHVYWYRQLPEEGLKFMVYLQKENIIDESGMPKERFSAEFPKEGPSILRIQQVVRGDSAAYFCASSTTGLQGYGYTFGSGTRLTVV.

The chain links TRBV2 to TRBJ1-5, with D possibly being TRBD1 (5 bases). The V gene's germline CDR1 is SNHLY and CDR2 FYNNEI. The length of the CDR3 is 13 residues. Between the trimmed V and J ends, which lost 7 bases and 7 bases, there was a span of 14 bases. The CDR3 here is CASTGGLAQPQHF. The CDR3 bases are TGTGCCAGCACGGGGGGATTAGCGCAGCCCCAGCATTTT.

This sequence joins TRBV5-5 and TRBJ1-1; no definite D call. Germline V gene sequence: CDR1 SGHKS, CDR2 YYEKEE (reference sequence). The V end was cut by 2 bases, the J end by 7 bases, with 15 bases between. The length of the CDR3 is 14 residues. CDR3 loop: CASSLSETVGEAFF. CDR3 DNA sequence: TGTGCCAGCAGCTTATCCGAAACAGTTGGTGAAGCTTTCTTT. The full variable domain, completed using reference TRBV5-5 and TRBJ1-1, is DAGVTQSPTHLIKTRGQQVTLRCSPISGHKSVSWYQQVLGQGPQFIFQYYEKEERGRGNFPDRFSARQFPNYSSELNVNALLLGDSALYLCASSLSETVGEAFFGQGTRLTVV.

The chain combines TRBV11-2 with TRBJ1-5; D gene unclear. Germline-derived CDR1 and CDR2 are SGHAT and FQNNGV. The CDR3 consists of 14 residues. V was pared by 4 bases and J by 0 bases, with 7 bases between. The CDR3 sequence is CASSSTYSNQPQHF. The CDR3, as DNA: TGTGCCAGCAGCTCCACATATAGCAATCAGCCCCAGCATTTT.

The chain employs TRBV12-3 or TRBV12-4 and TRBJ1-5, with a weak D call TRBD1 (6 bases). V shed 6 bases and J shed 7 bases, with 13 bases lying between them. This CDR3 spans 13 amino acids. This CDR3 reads CASSTRTAQPQHF. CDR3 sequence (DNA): TGTGCCAGCAGCACTAGGACAGCCCAGCCCCAGCATTTT.

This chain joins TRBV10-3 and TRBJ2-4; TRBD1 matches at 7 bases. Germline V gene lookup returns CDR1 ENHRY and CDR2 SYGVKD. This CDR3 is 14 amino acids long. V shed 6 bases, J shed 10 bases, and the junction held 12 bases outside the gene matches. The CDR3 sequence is CAISPTGQDGIQYF. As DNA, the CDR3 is TGTGCCATCAGCCCCACCGGACAGGATGGAATTCAGTACTTC.

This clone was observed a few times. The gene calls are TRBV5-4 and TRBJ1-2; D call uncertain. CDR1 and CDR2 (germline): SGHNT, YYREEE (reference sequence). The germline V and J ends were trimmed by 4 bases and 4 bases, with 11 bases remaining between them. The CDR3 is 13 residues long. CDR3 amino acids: CASSDEGGYGYTF. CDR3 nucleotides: TGTGCCAGCAGCGATGAGGGAGGCTATGGCTACACCTTC.